This T cell receptor (beta chain) was obtained from a study of CD8 T cell repertoires and HIV-1 epitope variants. Study overall: Enriched T cells were co-cultured with equal autologous T cell-negative cells.

The CDR3 totals 16 residues. The germline gives CDR1 SGDLS, CDR2 YYNGEE. V was pared by 0 bases and J by 7 bases, with 7 bases of the junction left unmatched. TCRdb's table, derived via immunoSEQ multiplex PCR, lists solely in-frame clones and lacks some. In the table there are 90,000 or so clones, roughly four fifths of which are singletons. V and J are TRBV9 and TRBJ1-6; 7 positions match TRBD1. Sequencing was done on a sample of uncultured baseline CD8+ T cells from peripheral blood mononuclear cells (PBMCs). The clonotype originates from a male donor with HIV. This CDR3 reads CASSVGEGGWNSPLHF. The CDR3 nucleotides are TGTGCCAGCAGCGTAGGCGAAGGGGGCTGGAATTCACCCCTCCACTTT.